The T cell receptor beta chain under discussion was sequenced for a study of identical twins. V gave up 0 bases and J gave up 1 base, with 15 bases separating them. Per the germline V gene, CDR1 is LGHNA and CDR2 is YNFKEQ. This CDR3 is built from 17 residues. This clonotype was detected ten times or more. MiXCR, run by TCRdb on the 5' RACE reads, gives a single entry per CDR3 protein. The table lists some 600,000 distinct CDR3 sequences, about 7.6% of them singletons. This sample also belongs to another study, concerning yellow fever vaccine responses in identical twins.

This sequence joins TRBV4-2 and TRBJ2-5; D unclear. Material for sequencing was PBMCs. This clonotype was sampled from a woman younger than 35 in good health. Here the CDR3 reads CASSQDDSGVTQETQYF. In DNA form, the CDR3 reads TGTGCCAGCAGCCAAGATGATTCGGGTGTAACCCAAGAGACCCAGTACTTC.